Each of the 15 T cell receptor beta chains below was sequenced from the same sample in a study of beta chain features in type 1 diabetes. Findings and limits, study-wide: Moderate but significant shortening of TCRB CDR3s was recorded in all four CD4+ subsets from Type 1 diabetes patients.

Their target antigens are unknown. The isolated RNA, all of it, was reverse transcribed, so expressed TCRB transcripts were what got sequenced. Using immunoSEQ multiplex PCR, the repertoire was profiled, and TCRdb retains in-frame clones only, with some absent. The sample holds 250,000 to 300,000 clones, about 13% seen once. Sequenced material: naive CD4+ T cells from blood. Receptors originate from a man younger than 40 with type 1 diabetes.

In this sample, this clone turned up a few times. The chain links TRBV21-1 to TRBJ2-7; the table names TRBD2, a call not compared with the DNA. TRBV21-1 is an annotated pseudogene. The CDR3 runs 16 residues. The CDR3 spells CASSKVGGKGSYEQYF. The CDR3 DNA sequence: TGTGCCAGCAGCAAAGTGGGGGGGAAGGGGTCCTACGAGCAGTACTTC.

This rearrangement joins TRBV7-2 to TRBJ1-1; perhaps TRBD1 as D (5 bases). CDR3 size: 14 residues. The ends were cut back, 3 bases at V and 2 bases at J, with 10 bases in the middle. CDR1 is SGHTA, CDR2 FQGNSA, per germline. In nucleotides, the CDR3 is TGTGCCAGCAGCTTTTGGCAGGGCAACACTGAAGCTTTCTTT. Protein: CASSFWQGNTEAFF.

The CDR3 DNA reads as TGCGCCAGCAGCTCGGGACTAGCGGGAACCAATGAGCAGTTCTTC. This sequence encodes CASSSGLAGTNEQFF. The rearrangement joins TRBV5-1 to TRBJ2-1, with TRBD2 matching 13 bases. V shed 3 bases and J 6 bases; nucleotides not matched to a gene: 3. The CDR3 length is 15 residues. Germline values: CDR1 SGHRS, CDR2 YFSETQ.

This clone was counted between two and nine times. This chain joins TRBV15 and TRBJ2-3; D gene uncertain. The CDR3 sequence is 15 residues long. V was trimmed by 0 bases and J by 5 bases, leaving 12 bases between them. Germline V gene lookup returns CDR1 LNHNV and CDR2 YYDKDF (reference sequence). CDR3 protein: CATSREGPRKDTQYF. The CDR3 region has the DNA TGTGCCACCAGCAGAGAGGGCCCCCGGAAAGATACGCAGTATTTT.

This clone was picked up a small number of times. V gene TRBV30 combines with J gene TRBJ1-5; a weak D match, TRBD1 (6 bases). Trimming pared 7 bases from V and 6 bases from J, leaving 13 bases between. Germline V gives CDR1 GTSNPN, CDR2 SVGIG (reference sequence). This CDR3 is built from 12 residues. The CDR3 spells CASGGAAQPQHF. CDR3 sequence (DNA): TGTGCCTCTGGGGGGGCGGCTCAGCCCCAGCATTTT.

This clone was detected a few times. The rearrangement links TRBV2 to TRBJ2-6; no clear D. The V gene's germline CDR1 is SNHLY and CDR2 FYNNEI. The CDR3 runs 14 residues. V shed 7 bases and J shed 0 bases, with 7 bases lying between them. CDR3 loop: CASKSSSGANVLTF. CDR3 bases: TGTGCCAGCAAGTCGAGCTCTGGGGCCAACGTCCTGACTTTC.

On this clone: This same CDR3 is encoded by further DNA sequences in the sample. The genes are TRBV5-1 and TRBJ2-3; TRBD1 agrees at 9 bases. The junction had 4 bases not matched to a gene; V was cut back by 4 bases and J by 1 base. CDR3 length: 15 residues. The germline CDR1 and CDR2 sequences are SGHRS and YFSETQ. CDR3 nucleotides: TGCGCCAGCAGCCCCCGGGACAGGGGCACAGATACGCAGTATTTT. Amino acids: CASSPRDRGTDTQYF.

This clone was picked up a small number of times. V usage is TRBV4-1 and J usage is TRBJ2-7; 10 nucleotides align to TRBD2. V shed 1 base, J shed 4 bases, and the junction held 7 bases outside the gene matches. The germline V gene has CDR1 MGHRA and CDR2 YSYEKL. The CDR3 contains 16 residues. CDR3 residues: CASSQVKREGQYEQYF. The CDR3 DNA reads as TGCGCCAGCAGCCAAGTAAAGCGGGAGGGCCAATACGAGCAGTACTTC.

In this sample, this clone turned up a few times. V is TRBV9 and J is TRBJ1-1; 7 positions agree with TRBD1. Germline lookup yields CDR1 SGDLS and CDR2 YYNGEE. V was clipped by 4 bases and J by 8 bases; unmatched bases: 5. CDR3 length: 12 residues. CDR3 loop: CASSSRDREAFF. For the CDR3, the DNA is TGTGCCAGCAGCTCCCGGGACAGAGAAGCTTTCTTT.

This rearrangement joins TRBV5-1 to TRBJ2-4; 10 positions agree with TRBD1. This CDR3 region has 17 residues. Losses at the gene ends were 4 bases for V and 7 bases for J; bases not matched to a gene: 14. Looked up from germline, CDR1 is SGHRS and CDR2 is YFSETQ. The CDR3 region is CASSRQGAVNRVNIQYF. Here the CDR3 DNA reads TGCGCCAGCAGCAGACAGGGGGCGGTTAACAGAGTCAACATTCAGTACTTC.

This clone has a handful of counts. V is TRBV4-2 and J is TRBJ2-7; 8 bases are shared with TRBD2. This CDR3 has 14 amino acids. CDR1 is LGHNA and CDR2 is YNFKEQ in the germline V gene. V lost 0 bases and J lost 9; bases outside the gene matches: 7. CDR3 coding DNA: TGTGCCAGCAGCCAAGAAACTAGCGGAGGAGGGCAGTACTTC. It encodes CASSQETSGGGQYF.

J is TRBJ2-5 and V is TRBV7-3, with 12 bases that match TRBD2. The germline V gene has CDR1 SGHTA and CDR2 FQGTGA. The trim removed 5 bases at V and 4 bases at J, leaving 2 bases unmatched. The CDR3 has 14 amino acids. CDR3 sequence reads: CASSRGLAGETQYF. Written as DNA, the CDR3 is TGTGCCAGCAGCAGGGGACTAGCGGGAGAGACCCAGTACTTC.

This chain joins TRBV7-6 and TRBJ2-3, with a weak D call TRBD1 (6 bases). The germline V gene encodes CDR1 SGHVS and CDR2 FNYEAQ. V was shortened by 5 bases and J by 4 bases, with 13 bases between the two germline ends. This CDR3 is 14 amino acids long. The CDR3, as DNA: TGTGCCAGCAGCCCAGGACAGTTCTCAGATACGCAGTATTTT. Amino acid sequence: CASSPGQFSDTQYF. The full variable domain, in which reference TRBV7-6 and TRBJ2-3 provide the parts outside the CDR3, is GAGVSQSPRYKVTKRGQDVALRCDPISGHVSLYWYRQALGQGPEFLTYFNYEAQQDKSGLPNDRFSAERPEGSISTLTIQRTEQRDSAMYRCASSPGQFSDTQYFGPGTRLTVL.

The rearrangement links TRBV7-9 to TRBJ2-7; D might be TRBD2 (5 bases). The CDR3 has 15 residues. Per the germline V gene, CDR1 is SEHNR and CDR2 is FQNEAQ (reference sequence). V lost 3 bases to trimming and J lost 0 bases, with 12 bases between them. Here the CDR3 reads CASSFAAGPSYEQYF. The CDR3 DNA reads as TGTGCCAGCAGCTTTGCTGCGGGCCCCTCCTACGAGCAGTACTTC.

In regard to this clone: Other DNA sequences in this specimen translate into the identical CDR3. The CDR3 region is CASSLLRGSYEQYF. In DNA, the CDR3 is TGTGCCAGCAGTCTCTTGCGGGGCTCCTACGAGCAGTACTTC. The V gene is TRBV28, the J gene TRBJ2-7; the D gene is possibly TRBD2 (6 bases). From germline, CDR1 is MDHEN and CDR2 SYDVKM. The CDR3 spans 14 residues. The ends were cut back, 5 bases at V and 0 bases at J, with 11 bases in the middle.